A selection of T cell receptor beta chains follows, all from one sample in a study of T cell repertoires in cytomegalovirus infection. The antigens of these receptors remain unknown. TCRdb recomputed calls from the reads with MiXCR, one row per CDR3 protein. This sample yields some 920,000 distinct CDR3 sequences, of which less than 40% are seen a single time; roughly 13% belongs to the top ten. The material was cultured CD8+ T cells from PBMCs, obtained from culture after CMV antigen stimulation. The receptors were sampled from a human donor in good health (CMV status not recorded). Some clones in this sample may be carry-over from other donors' samples. Both conserved end residues are part of each CDR3. The order of the fields is D gene, V gene, J gene, clone size, CDR3 DNA, CDR3 protein. A D gene is named only where the DNA matches it firmly. Clone size is not always given. Where it is, it says once, few, many or a class for expanded clones.

D: .
V: TRBV18
J: TRBJ1-1
size: .
DNA: TGTGCCAGCTCACCAGCCAGTTTCATGAACACTGAAGCTTTCTTT
CDR3: CASSPASFMNTEAFF

D: .
V: TRBV2
J: TRBJ2-5
size: few
DNA: TGTGCCAGCAGTGAAGGAAACGGGGGACTGCAGACCCAGTACTTC
CDR3: CASSEGNGGLQTQYF

D: .
V: TRBV4-1
J: TRBJ1-4
size: few
DNA: TGCGCCAGCAGCCAAGCGGACGCGTCGGGAGAAAAACTGTTTTTT
CDR3: CASSQADASGEKLFF

D: .
V: TRBV25-1
J: TRBJ2-1
size: .
DNA: TGTGCCAGCAGCCCCTCCATGGGGACAACGGCCCATGAGCAGTTCTTC
CDR3: CASSPSMGTTAHEQFF

D: TRBD1
V: TRBV7-9
J: TRBJ1-1
size: .
DNA: TGTGCCAGCAGTCCGACAGGGGACCGGAACACTGAAGCTTTCTTT
CDR3: CASSPTGDRNTEAFF

D: TRBD1
V: TRBV28
J: TRBJ2-5
size: .
DNA: TGTGCCAGCAGACCAGCTACAGGGGGGGAGACCCAGTACTTC
CDR3: CASRPATGGETQYF

D: TRBD2
V: TRBV10-3
J: TRBJ2-1
size: .
DNA: TGTGCCATCAGCACTAGCGGGGCCAGCTCCTACAATGAGCAGTTCTTC
CDR3: CAISTSGASSYNEQFF

D: .
V: TRBV7-9
J: TRBJ2-3
size: .
DNA: TGTGCCAGCAGCTTAGGAGAGGGGAGCCCCGTCGATACGCAGTATTTT
CDR3: CASSLGEGSPVDTQYF

D: .
V: TRBV12-3/TRBV12-4
J: TRBJ1-5
size: few
DNA: TGTGCCAGCAGAAGGGACCTTAATCAGCCCCAGCATTTT
CDR3: CASRRDLNQPQHF

D: TRBD1
V: TRBV6-8
J: TRBJ2-1
size: .
DNA: TGTGCCAGCAGCCACGGACAGGGGAGGCAGTTCTTC
CDR3: CASSHGQGRQFF

D: .
V: TRBV7-8
J: TRBJ1-1
size: few
DNA: TGTGCCAGCAGCTTTCTGACAGTAGAAGCTTTCTTT
CDR3: CASSFLTVEAFF

D: TRBD1
V: TRBV12-5
J: TRBJ1-2
size: .
DNA: TGTGCTAGTGGTTTGCCCTGGGACAGGGGCTTTTCTAACTATGGCTACACCTTC
CDR3: CASGLPWDRGFSNYGYTF

D: .
V: TRBV27
J: TRBJ2-3
size: .
DNA: TGTGCCAGCAGTTTTGACAGCCCCACAGATACGCAGTATTTT
CDR3: CASSFDSPTDTQYF

D: .
V: TRBV6-5
J: TRBJ2-3
size: once
DNA: TGTGCCAGCAGTACTCCTTCCCAAACAGATACGCAGTATTTT
CDR3: CASSTPSQTDTQYF

D: .
V: TRBV6-2/TRBV6-3
J: TRBJ1-6
size: .
DNA: TGTGCCAGCAGTTTCCCGGGACTTTCTTCACCCCTCCACTTT
CDR3: CASSFPGLSSPLHF

D: .
V: TRBV5-4
J: TRBJ1-1
size: few
DNA: TGTGCCAGCAGCCCCTGGTCAGGGGCGAACACTGAAGCTTTCTTT
CDR3: CASSPWSGANTEAFF

D: .
V: TRBV12-3/TRBV12-4
J: TRBJ1-6
size: few
DNA: TGTGCCAGTCAAAGGGCCGACAGGAACTCACCCCTCCACTTT
CDR3: CASQRADRNSPLHF

D: TRBD1
V: TRBV27
J: TRBJ2-7
size: few
DNA: TGTGCCAGCAGTTTAGGGACAGATAGCTCCTACGAGCAGTACTTC
CDR3: CASSLGTDSSYEQYF

D: .
V: TRBV7-8
J: TRBJ2-3
size: few
DNA: TGTGCCAGCAGCTCCGGGCAGGTAGTCAGCACAGATACGCAGTATTTT
CDR3: CASSSGQVVSTDTQYF

D: .
V: TRBV5-5
J: TRBJ1-1
size: many
DNA: TGTGCCAGCAGCTTGGGGGATACAGGGATGAGCACTGAAGCTTTCTTT
CDR3: CASSLGDTGMSTEAFF

D: .
V: TRBV7-2
J: TRBJ1-2
size: .
DNA: TGTGCCAGCAGCACCCCATCCAGGGTCTATGGCTACACCTTC
CDR3: CASSTPSRVYGYTF

D: .
V: TRBV9
J: TRBJ1-5
size: .
DNA: TGTGCCAGCAGCGATACAGGGTTCGATCAGCCCCAGCATTTT
CDR3: CASSDTGFDQPQHF

D: .
V: TRBV28
J: TRBJ1-5
size: few
DNA: TGTGCCAGCAGTTTACTGGGGCAGGCCTATCAGCCCCAGCATTTT
CDR3: CASSLLGQAYQPQHF

D: TRBD1
V: TRBV4-2
J: TRBJ1-6
size: .
DNA: TGTGCCAGCAGCCCCTGGACAGGGGAGGATTCACCCCTCCACTTT
CDR3: CASSPWTGEDSPLHF

D: TRBD1
V: TRBV9
J: TRBJ1-1
size: .
DNA: TGTGCCAGCAGCGTGACAGGGGTATCTGAAGCTTTCTTT
CDR3: CASSVTGVSEAFF

D: TRBD2
V: TRBV27
J: TRBJ2-1
size: .
DNA: TGTGCCAGCAGCCCAATAGCGGGGGGGCGTTACAATGAGCAGTTCTTC
CDR3: CASSPIAGGRYNEQFF

D: .
V: TRBV7-8
J: TRBJ2-1
size: .
DNA: TGTGCCAGCAGCCCCCATCCGGGAGTTGAGCAGTTCTTC
CDR3: CASSPHPGVEQFF

D: TRBD1
V: TRBV27
J: TRBJ2-2
size: many
DNA: TGTGCCAGCCGGACAGGGTTATACACCGGGGAGCTGTTTTTT
CDR3: CASRTGLYTGELFF

D: .
V: TRBV4-1
J: TRBJ2-2
size: .
DNA: TGCGCCAGCAGCCAAGATCAGGGAGCGAACACCGGGGAGCTGTTTTTT
CDR3: CASSQDQGANTGELFF

D: .
V: TRBV2
J: TRBJ2-7
size: .
DNA: TGTGCCAGCACCGAAGACTCCGGCTCCTACGAGCAGTACTTC
CDR3: CASTEDSGSYEQYF

D: TRBD1
V: TRBV4-3
J: TRBJ1-4
size: once
DNA: TGCGCCAGCAGCCACGCGGGACAGGGTTTAAATGAAAAACTGTTTTTT
CDR3: CASSHAGQGLNEKLFF

D: .
V: TRBV27
J: TRBJ1-1
size: few
DNA: TGTGCCAGCAGTTCCGGGACGGGGAGGGGGGCTTTCTTT
CDR3: CASSSGTGRGAFF

D: TRBD1
V: TRBV7-8
J: TRBJ2-3
size: many
DNA: TGTGCCAGCAGCTTCGTTGGGGGACAGCTCCCTAGCACAGATACGCAGTATTTT
CDR3: CASSFVGGQLPSTDTQYF

D: .
V: TRBV7-3
J: TRBJ2-5
size: few
DNA: TGTGCCAGCAGCTTAAATGCCCGTCCAGAGACCCAGTACTTC
CDR3: CASSLNARPETQYF

D: TRBD1
V: TRBV20-1
J: TRBJ2-1
size: few
DNA: TGCAGTGCAGGGGACAGGGGCGATGAGCAGTTCTTC
CDR3: CSAGDRGDEQFF

D: .
V: TRBV7-9
J: TRBJ1-2
size: few
DNA: TGTGCCAGCAGCTTTAACGTTCAAAAGGATGGCTACACCTTC
CDR3: CASSFNVQKDGYTF

D: .
V: TRBV27
J: TRBJ2-7
size: few
DNA: TGTGCCAGCAGTTTAGTGCGGGACGGGGCTATCAGGCAGTACTTC
CDR3: CASSLVRDGAIRQYF

D: .
V: TRBV4-1
J: TRBJ2-1
size: .
DNA: TGCGCCAGCAGCCAAGATCGCCAGAACAATGAGCAGTTCTTC
CDR3: CASSQDRQNNEQFF

D: TRBD1
V: TRBV7-9
J: TRBJ1-3
size: .
DNA: TGTGCCAGCAGCTCACCCTCCGGGACAGAACCTGGAAACACCATATATTTT
CDR3: CASSSPSGTEPGNTIYF

D: TRBD1
V: TRBV10-3
J: TRBJ1-2
size: .
DNA: TGTGCCATCAGTGAGAGGACAGGGGGCTATGGCTACACCTTC
CDR3: CAISERTGGYGYTF

D: .
V: TRBV5-6
J: TRBJ1-1
size: .
DNA: TGTGCCAGCAGCTTGGAGGGGGGGCTGGGGGCCACTGAAGCTTTCTTT
CDR3: CASSLEGGLGATEAFF

D: .
V: TRBV6-2/TRBV6-3
J: TRBJ1-2
size: few
DNA: TGTGCCACCACCCCCGGGACACTCTCTCTAGGATATGGCTACACCTTC
CDR3: CATTPGTLSLGYGYTF

D: TRBD1
V: TRBV11-2
J: TRBJ2-2
size: .
DNA: TGTGCCAGCAGTTTTTGGACAGGGAACACCGGGGAGCTGTTTTTT
CDR3: CASSFWTGNTGELFF

D: .
V: TRBV12-3/TRBV12-4
J: TRBJ2-5
size: few
DNA: TGTGCCAGCAGTTCCGGCTGGGAGACCCAGTACTTC
CDR3: CASSSGWETQYF

D: .
V: TRBV19
J: TRBJ2-7
size: few
DNA: TGTGCCAGTAGTATCGGACAGACCGAGCAGTACTTC
CDR3: CASSIGQTEQYF

D: .
V: TRBV5-1
J: TRBJ2-3
size: .
DNA: TGCGCCAGCAGCTTGAACAGTGGAACTAGCACAGATACGCAGTATTTT
CDR3: CASSLNSGTSTDTQYF

D: TRBD1
V: TRBV4-3
J: TRBJ1-2
size: .
DNA: TGCGCCAGCAGCCAAGATGGGGACAGGGACCCATATGGCTACACCTTC
CDR3: CASSQDGDRDPYGYTF

D: TRBD1
V: TRBV27
J: TRBJ2-7
size: few
DNA: TGTGCCAGCAGAGTCTCCGGGACAGGGGACTACGAGCAGTACTTC
CDR3: CASRVSGTGDYEQYF

D: .
V: TRBV6-1
J: TRBJ2-6
size: .
DNA: TGTGCCAGCGGGGATTTCTCTGGGGCCAACGTCCTGACTTTC
CDR3: CASGDFSGANVLTF

D: .
V: TRBV27
J: TRBJ1-6
size: .
DNA: TGTGCCAGCAGTCCCGATGGGGGACTGAATTCACCCCTCCACTTT
CDR3: CASSPDGGLNSPLHF

D: TRBD1
V: TRBV7-6
J: TRBJ2-5
size: .
DNA: TGTGCCAGCAGCCCCGGGACAGGGGAGGTCGGTGAGACCCAGTACTTC
CDR3: CASSPGTGEVGETQYF

D: .
V: TRBV15
J: TRBJ2-7
size: few
DNA: TGTGCCACCAGCGAGAGGGCCCTCTCCTACGAGCAGTACTTC
CDR3: CATSERALSYEQYF

D: TRBD2
V: TRBV6-6
J: TRBJ2-1
size: .
DNA: TGTGCCAGCAGTACCTCCCTCCGAGAGCGGGGGGCGTACAATGAGCAGTTCTTC
CDR3: CASSTSLRERGAYNEQFF